These T cell receptor beta chains were read from a single sample in a study of blood T cells in healthy people across ages. TCRdb ran MiXCR on the 5' RACE reads and lists one entry per CDR3 protein. In the table there are about 730,000 distinct CDR3 sequences, 35% to 45% of which are singletons. The sequenced sample was blood. Every receptor here comes from an older woman in good health. CDR3s include the opening cysteine and the closing phenylalanine or tryptophan.

CDR3 protein | V gene
CASSYSISIYGSSYNEQFF | TRBV6-2/TRBV6-3
CASSPQTGSYEQYF | TRBV13
CASSGIAKNIQYF | TRBV25-1
CASTLNTEAFF | TRBV12-3/TRBV12-4
CSASGASGSTDTQYF | TRBV20-1
CASSSRDSHYEQYF | TRBV5-5
CSSSWEDTQYF | TRBV29-1
CASRGLSGTHYNEQFF | TRBV12-3/TRBV12-4
CASSRDISYVQYF | TRBV25-1
CASSLWENEQFF | TRBV12-3/TRBV12-4
CASSSGPGNTEAFF | TRBV12-3/TRBV12-4
CASSVGNNPNSPLHF | TRBV9
CASSDGPTGTQYF | TRBV9
CASSLGYGTSGIITDTQYF | TRBV5-1
CASSPGRGQYNEQFF | TRBV25-1
CASRNSWDYSNQPQHF | TRBV6-6
CASSPSNYRASEQYF | TRBV7-6
CASSRTAGVYNEQFF | TRBV25-1
CASSYSGRNGYTF | TRBV6-5
CASSVTASGGPGVETQYF | TRBV9
CASRPAGLAKETQYF | TRBV28
CASSRGTGSSGSQETQYF | TRBV11-3
CASSRNQGGPETQYF | TRBV2
CATSRDRGRTTDYGYTF | TRBV15
CASSLVGTRGSGELFF | TRBV5-5
CSATGDNGQPQHF | TRBV29-1
CASSQARTRNNEQFF | TRBV4-3
CASSLSTSGGYIQYF | TRBV27
CSANSGGGSGETQYF | TRBV20-1
CASSYSQSTDTQYF | TRBV6-5
CASKWTGESPLHF | TRBV7-9
CASSTGRPDEKLFF | TRBV9
CSVEDLAGGPENEQFF | TRBV29-1
CASSLLGIGEQYF | TRBV28
CSARDYQRDTLVVSGQPQHF | TRBV20-1
CSAATGTSSGNTIYF | TRBV20-1
CASNGQGSGADTQYF | TRBV10-2
CSSTESYNEQFF | TRBV20-1
CASSYQGPNTGELFF | TRBV6-5
CASSLRDRAWEKLFF | TRBV3-1
CAGTLATSTDTQYF | TRBV2
CASSLGSAENIQYF | TRBV5-1
CASSLGGAGLVLADTQYF | TRBV7-2
CASSVEQYNEQYF | TRBV9
CSASGRTEYGYTF | TRBV20-1
CSGDTGGDEQYF | TRBV29-1
CASTERVPDTQYF | TRBV10-1
CASSTGTQETQYF | TRBV4-2
CASKPPLALPYNEQFF | TRBV6-2/TRBV6-3
CVSSLGGLTYNEQFF | TRBV7-2
CASSQDRDRGYSNQPQHF | TRBV4-2
CASSPSYGAFETQFF | TRBV7-9
CSAQLAGRDTQYF | TRBV29-1
CASSPLPRGSFGDSGANVLTF | TRBV6-4
CATSEHNEQYF | TRBV24-1
CASTLNSLGLAKNIQYF | TRBV27
CASSATLASPGQGAKLFF | TRBV6-1
CASRASGGGANEQFF | TRBV6-2/TRBV6-3
CSAIGSRGTTDTQYF | TRBV20-1